This paragraph reports one T cell receptor beta chain. Its cognate antigen is unknown. This entry comes from a study of OX40 agonist ivuxolimab in advanced cancers. Study context: Checkpoint inhibitors had been given previously to approximately 40% of patients. Partial responses occurred in three patients (one hepatocellular carcinoma, two cutaneous melanoma).

Assay: immunoSEQ multiplex PCR; the TCRdb copy retains only in-frame clones and omits some. The table has approximately 10,000 clones, about 80% seen once. Findings and limits, study-wide: Among the nonresponders, some also had low normalized T-cell clonal expansion.

Source: CD4+ or CD8+ T cells sorted from blood, taken in a trial of the OX40 agonist ivuxolimab. The receptor was isolated from an adult with an advanced solid tumor such as melanoma, head and neck, liver or kidney cancer.

The CDR3 spells CASSLEGEQYF. The CDR3 region has the DNA TGTGCCAGCAGCTTAGAGGGCGAGCAGTACTTC. The V call is TRBV11-2, the J call TRBJ2-7; D is unresolved. Trimming stripped 0 bases from V and 6 bases from J, with 3 bases between. The CDR3 loop spans 11 amino acids. Per the germline V gene, CDR1 is SGHAT and CDR2 is FQNNGV. Full variable domain (missing parts from reference TRBV11-2 and TRBJ2-7): EAGVAQSPRYKIIEKRQSVAFWCNPISGHATLYWYQQILGQGPKLLIQFQNNGVVDDSQLPKDRFSAERLKGVDSTLKIQPAKLEDSAVYLCASSLEGEQYFGPGTRLTVT.